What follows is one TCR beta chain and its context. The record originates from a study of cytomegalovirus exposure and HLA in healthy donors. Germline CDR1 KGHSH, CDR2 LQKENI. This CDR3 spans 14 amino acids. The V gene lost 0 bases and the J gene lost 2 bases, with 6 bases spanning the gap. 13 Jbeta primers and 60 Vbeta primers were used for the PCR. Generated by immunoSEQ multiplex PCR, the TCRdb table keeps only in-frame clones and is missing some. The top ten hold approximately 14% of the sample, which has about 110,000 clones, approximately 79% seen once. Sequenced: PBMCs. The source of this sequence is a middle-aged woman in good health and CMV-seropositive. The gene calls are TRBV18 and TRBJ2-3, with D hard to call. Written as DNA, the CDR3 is TGTGCCAGCTCACCACCGAGGCCCACAGATACGCAGTATTTT. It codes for CASSPPRPTDTQYF.